The T cell receptor beta chain described here comes from a study of response to subunit inactivated influenza vaccine. General observations from the study: Authors proposed each seasonal influenza vaccination draws in few new T cells.

This clonotype was observed a few times. Its antigen remains unknown. The CDR3 consists of 14 residues. V was pared by 7 bases and J by 3 bases, with 3 bases of the junction left unmatched. Germline CDR1 ENHRY, CDR2 SYGVKD. TCRdb passed the RT-PCR reads through MiXCR, listing each CDR3 protein once. The data hold roughly 500,000 distinct CDR3 sequences, with approximately 24% observed a single time. The data were also submitted as part of a second study, on T cells expressing NK-cell markers. That study adds: Production of TCR beta cDNA relied on 5'RACE template switching with UMIs. In sorted CD3+CD56+NKG2C+, CD3+CD56+NKG2C- and CD3+CD56-NKG2C+ T cells, TCR beta repertoires were obtained. Only alpha-beta TCR T cells were sorted in several experiments, using an anti-gamma-delta TCR antibody. Dominant NKG2C+ clonotypes made up roughly 1.0-7.0% of CD8+ T cells in a handful of donors.

Material: CD4+ T cells sorted from PBMCs, obtained roughly 13 days after vaccination. This chain connects TRBV10-3 to TRBJ1-1; 12 bases align to TRBD1. The origin of this receptor is a man aged 50-59 years who received an inactivated influenza vaccine. This CDR3 is CAIMGQGAYTEAFF. DNA for the CDR3: TGTGCCATCATGGGACAGGGGGCGTACACTGAAGCTTTCTTT.